The text below deals with one T cell receptor (beta chain). The antigen is not known. The sample is drawn from a study of cytomegalovirus exposure and HLA in healthy donors. Study-wide results and caveats: Three of the chains that were CMV-associated were confirmed in vitro to be specific for CMV antigens.

The PCR used 60 Vbeta and 13 Jbeta primers. Per the original data handling: Counted up in a later analysis, unique TCR beta chains came to some 72 million, with 9.5 million to 13 million shared. Sequenced by immunoSEQ multiplex PCR; TCRdb stores in-frame clones only, minus some. V and J calls and clone size follow that table, whereas D and trimming were derived from the DNA. This sample contains some 200,000 clones. At sampling all donors were nominally healthy, likely with unrecorded immune exposures. The V gene's germline CDR1 is SGHAT and CDR2 FQNNGV. CDR3 size: 18 residues. The V and J ends lost 1 base and 1 base respectively, with 18 bases between them.

J is TRBJ2-3 and V is TRBV11-2; D is perhaps TRBD2 (7 bases). The source material was PBMCs. This TCR came from a boy aged 10-17 years in good health and CMV-seronegative. The CDR3 here is CASSLGVGGAGGTDTQYF. The DNA for the CDR3 is TGTGCCAGCAGCTTAGGTGTTGGGGGGGCCGGTGGCACAGATACGCAGTATTTT.